The present T cell receptor beta chain was sequenced within a study of regulatory and conventional T cells in RAG deficiency. The sorted conventional CD4+ T cells were CD25-low and CD127-high, with genomic DNA sequenced. Study-wide points: Shorter CDR3s in all patient subsets; >75% Treg-Tconv overlap in Omenn.

Germline V gene data show CDR1 as LNHDA and CDR2 as SQIVND (reference sequence). This CDR3 comprises 15 residues. V lost 1 base and J lost 4; bases outside the gene matches: 3. Some clones are missing from TCRdb's copy, which holds only in-frame ones; the method was immunoSEQ multiplex PCR. The data contain about 34,000 clones, 75% to 80% of them seen just once; the ten biggest clones take up about 3.4%. Remarks on this clone: Its antigen remains unknown.

The sample was also linked to a second study, of regulatory T cells. Per that study: Amplification used 52 TRBV primers and 13 TRBJ primers. Regulatory T cells showed the strongest V-J pair restriction and V/J gene skewing among patient repertoires.

This TCR derives from a human donor in good health. Sample: CD4+ effector T cells sorted from blood. The rearrangement links TRBV19 to TRBJ2-4; 8 bases align to TRBD1. The CDR3 sequence: CASSIGRGLKNIQYF. CDR3 bases: TGTGCCAGTAGTATAGGCAGGGGGCTGAAAAACATTCAGTACTTC.